This TCR beta chain was sequenced in a study of Ad26.COV2.S vaccination and SARS-CoV-2 variants (dated by TCRdb to 2020 to 2023). Regarding the complete study: Donors in the vaccine arm were drawn from COV1001, a multicentre, randomized, double-blind, placebo-controlled phase I-IIa trial testing Ad26.COV2.S in healthy adults. Dosing of Ad26.COV2.S was intramuscular, at either 5x10^10 or 1x10^11 viral particles, delivered as one shot or as two shots spaced 56 days apart. The specificity and breadth of SARS-CoV-2-reactive T cell receptors after Ad26.COV2.S vaccination were assessed by TCRbeta repertoire sequencing. A total of roughly 32 samples were included in the TCR-sequenced set, comprising some 20 Ad26.COV2.S vaccine recipients, 5 placebo recipients and 8 SARS-CoV-2 convalescent individuals. Trial participants were randomized into five groups of five, in which low-dose or high-dose Ad26.COV2.S was given once or twice, or placebo was given on both occasions. Investigators did not know the trial group allocation while performing experiments and assessing outcomes. Study-wide conclusions, independent of this receptor: Substantial breadth of spike-specific CD8+ and CD4+ T cell responses was reported after vaccination. Spike-specific TCR breadth was higher in Ad26.COV2.S recipients than in placebo recipients (P = 0.0014). Comparing responses between vaccine doses or regimens was not something the study was powered to do. Vaccine and placebo recipients had similar non-spike TCR breadth, a finding consistent with the vaccine containing only spike. It was noted by the authors that total T cell responses may have been underestimated by the TCR breadth and depth analyses.

The treatment or condition label, as the study defines it: roughly 20 received Ad26.COV2.S at low or high dose, single or two shots; about 5 received placebo; per-sample allocation not given. For vaccine and placebo recipients, repertoires were sequenced using samples collected on day 63 after the first injection. In Cohort 1b, about 27 adults aged 18-55 years were enrolled at a single site in Boston, USA, between 29 July and 7 August 2020. As a vaccine, Ad26.COV2.S was a replication-incompetent adenovirus type 26 vector that expressed a prefusion-stabilized SARS-CoV-2 spike protein derived from the original Wuhan strain. The immunoSEQ Assay was used to sequence TCRbeta CDR3 regions. After extraction, genomic DNA underwent amplification by bias-controlled multiplex PCR, followed by high-throughput sequencing. The authors' pipeline ran thus. To quantify the absolute abundance of every unique TCRbeta CDR3 region, sequences were collapsed and filtered. Usable DNA was measured by amplifying reference genes present in all nucleated cells, and TCRbeta template counts were normalized to that usable DNA to estimate T cell fraction. Repertoire TCRs were annotated as SARS-CoV-2-specific when V gene, CDR3 amino acid sequence and J gene were exactly matched to a known reactive TCR set. The reference SARS-CoV-2 TCR set came from MIRA and was filtered for enrichment in COVID-19-positive ImmuneCODE repertoires, removing public or cross-reactive TCRs. Using the MIRA antigens, annotated TCRs were further analysed by specific ORF or by position within an ORF. Breadth was defined as annotated unique rearrangements over total unique productive rearrangements; depth was the summed frequency of those rearrangements. Two-sided Wilcoxon rank-sum tests were applied when comparing TCR breadth between groups. What TCRdb holds here is the immuneACCESS table cut down to in-frame rearrangements. Part of the clones is not present; checked against another copy, under half of the missing clones reflect an unresolved V gene, and the others are unexplained. Clonal size and the V and J genes are those of that table, whereas D and trimming came from the DNA. In all, the sample holds some 640,000 clones, and around 89% of those were seen once. The leading ten clones occupy roughly 1.5% of the sample.

Sequences GTSNPN (CDR1) and SVGIG (CDR2) are obtained from the germline V gene (reference sequence). The CDR3 covers 13 residues, taking in both the cysteine and the phenylalanine. The kept DNA is CDR3 alone, 39 bases in frame from the first base. V and J are truncated by 4 bases and 4 bases respectively, leaving an intervening sequence of 13 bases. As for this clone: Its antigen is still unknown. Within one base of it there is no much larger clone, and no base qualities were kept.

This TCR derives from a person between 18 and 65 years old who received the Ad26.COV2.S COVID-19 vaccine or a placebo. The rearrangement combines TRBV30 with TRBJ1-1; TRBD1 could be the D gene, as 6 bases match. This specimen consisted of peripheral blood, obtained in a trial of Ad26.COV2.S vaccine versus placebo. The CDR3 region: CAWTGGAVTEAFF. The bases read TGTGCCTGGACTGGGGGGGCAGTCACTGAAGCTTTCTTT.